Listed here are 27 T cell receptor beta chains from one sample, sequenced in a study of T cells in localized non-small cell lung cancer. Only in-frame clones appear in the TCRdb table, and some are missing; sequencing was by immunoSEQ multiplex PCR. The sample contains fewer than 20,000 clones, roughly 90% of which appear only once. The source material was peripheral blood, sampled before any cancer treatment. The origin of the receptors is an older female donor with stage III squamous cell lung carcinoma.

This rearrangement joins TRBV19 to TRBJ2-3; a weak D match, TRBD1 (5 bases). Trimming removed 1 base at V and 2 bases at J, with 13 bases between. CDR3 size: 16 residues. From germline, CDR1 is LNHDA and CDR2 SQIVND (reference sequence). The CDR3 sequence is CASSIGQGWDTDTQYF. The CDR3 bases are TGTGCCAGTAGTATAGGTCAGGGATGGGACACAGATACGCAGTATTTT.

The chain combines TRBV28 with TRBJ2-3; 14 bases match TRBD2. The germline gives CDR1 MDHEN, CDR2 SYDVKM. Unmatched junction bases numbered 4, after V lost 8 bases and J lost 6 bases. CDR3 size: 14 residues. CDR3 in amino acids: CASGTSGRSDTQYF. The CDR3 bases are TGTGCCAGCGGGACTAGCGGGAGATCGGATACGCAGTATTTT.

V usage is TRBV5-4 and J usage is TRBJ1-4; D is uncertain. CDR3 length: 14 residues. V was clipped by 0 bases and J by 8 bases, with 11 bases between them. The germline gives CDR1 SGHNT, CDR2 YYREEE (reference sequence). CDR3 residues: CASSLGASSEKLFF. CDR3 bases: TGTGCCAGCAGCTTGGGGGCGAGCTCAGAAAAACTGTTTTTT.

A few counts support this clone. The gene calls are TRBV12-5 and TRBJ1-2; tentatively, D is TRBD1 (5 bases). CDR3 length: 14 residues. Germline-derived CDR1 and CDR2 are LGHNT and FRNRAP. Trimming pared 5 bases from V and 4 bases from J, leaving 14 bases between. The CDR3, as DNA: TGTGCTAGTGGTACGCAGGGAAAGACCTATGGCTACACCTTC. It yields the protein CASGTQGKTYGYTF. The full variable domain, completed using reference TRBV12-5 and TRBJ1-2, is DARVTQTPRHKVTEMGQEVTMRCQPILGHNTVFWYRQTMMQGLELLAYFRNRAPLDDSGMPKDRFSAEMPDATLATLKIQPSEPRDSAVYFCASGTQGKTYGYTFGSGTRLTVV.

On this clone itself: One end of the junction is discordant with germline, which a read error may explain. The chain employs TRBV19 and TRBJ2-7; D is possibly TRBD1 (5 bases). CDR3 size: 14 residues. CDR1 is LNHDA, CDR2 SQIVND, per germline (reference sequence). The CDR3 coding sequence is TGTGCCAGTGGTATGGGGCAAGAGGTCGACGAGCAGTACTTC. Translated, it gives CASGMGQEVDEQYF.

The CDR3 region has the DNA TGTGCCAGCAGCTTAGTGAAGGCAGGGTCTGGCTACACCTTC. Translating it yields CASSLVKAGSGYTF. The rearrangement links TRBV11-2 to TRBJ1-2, with a tentative D call TRBD1 (5 bases). V was cut by 1 base and J by 7 bases, with 13 bases left in between. This CDR3 has 14 amino acids. Germline V lookup: CDR1 SGHAT, CDR2 FQNNGV. Variable domain in full (rest from reference TRBV11-2 and TRBJ1-2): EAGVAQSPRYKIIEKRQSVAFWCNPISGHATLYWYQQILGQGPKLLIQFQNNGVVDDSQLPKDRFSAERLKGVDSTLKIQPAKLEDSAVYLCASSLVKAGSGYTFGSGTRLTVV.

This sequence joins TRBV18 and TRBJ1-5; tentatively, D is TRBD1 (6 bases). Looked up from germline, CDR1 is KGHSH and CDR2 is LQKENI. The V end was cut by 4 bases, the J end by 7 bases, with 14 bases between. CDR3 length: 14 amino acids. The CDR3 DNA sequence: TGTGCCAGCTCACTGGACAGCCAGCAACAGCCCCAGCATTTT. This sequence encodes CASSLDSQQQPQHF.

With regard to this clone: A much more abundant neighbour one base away suggests this may be a read error. This rearrangement joins TRBV6-1 to TRBJ2-1; possible D gene TRBD2, 6 bases. Per the germline V gene, CDR1 is MNHNS and CDR2 is SASEGT. This CDR3 comprises 15 residues. CDR3 amino acids: CASSGGDWQRNERFF. The CDR3 coding sequence is TGTGCCAGCAGCGGCGGGGACTGGCAACGGAATGAGCGGTTCTTC.

The chain links TRBV6-4 to TRBJ1-2, with 7 nucleotides matching TRBD1. CDR3 length: 15 amino acids. V was pared by 5 bases and J by 2 bases, with 8 bases of the junction left unmatched. The V gene's germline CDR1 is MRHNA and CDR2 SNTAGT. This CDR3 reads CASSTTPTGNYGYTF. The CDR3 coding sequence is TGTGCCAGCAGTACAACACCGACAGGGAACTATGGCTACACCTTC.

V and J are TRBV5-1 and TRBJ2-3, with D perhaps TRBD1 (6 bases). This CDR3 region has 14 residues. Germline CDR1 SGHRS, CDR2 YFSETQ. V lost 4 bases to trimming and J lost 3 bases, with 12 bases between them. This CDR3 is CASSLNTGTDTQYF. DNA for the CDR3: TGCGCCAGCAGCCTGAACACAGGGACAGATACGCAGTATTTT.

This clone was counted a few times. The identical CDR3 is also encoded by other nucleotide sequences in the sample. The V gene is TRBV4-2, the J gene TRBJ2-3, with no clear D. The V gene lost 2 bases and the J gene lost 0 bases, with 12 bases spanning the gap. The CDR3 spans 16 residues. Germline CDR1 reads LGHNA; CDR2 reads YNFKEQ. In DNA, the CDR3 is TGTGCCAGCAGCCAACTTACCGGAGCCAGCACAGATACGCAGTATTTT. It encodes CASSQLTGASTDTQYF.

The genes are TRBV9 and TRBJ1-2; perhaps TRBD1 as D (6 bases). Trimming left V 3 bases short and J 3 bases short, with 15 bases between. CDR1 is SGDLS, CDR2 YYNGEE, per germline. This CDR3 contains 15 residues. CDR3 coding DNA: TGTGCCAGCAGCGCTGGGGGGGGGCAGGACTATGGCTACACCTTC. It codes for CASSAGGGQDYGYTF.

V gene TRBV19 combines with J gene TRBJ1-2; TRBD1 matches 7 bases. This CDR3 spans 14 amino acids. Per germline, CDR1 LNHDA and CDR2 SQIVND (reference sequence). The V segment lost 3 bases and the J segment 4 bases; nucleotides outside the gene matches: 5. The CDR3 bases are TGTGCCAGTAGTATCCGGGGACAGCTCTATGGCTACACCTTC. It translates to CASSIRGQLYGYTF.

This chain joins TRBV19 and TRBJ1-5; 7 nucleotides agree with TRBD1. Germline V gene data show CDR1 as LNHDA and CDR2 as SQIVND (reference sequence). The CDR3 extends over 16 amino acids. V gave up 4 bases and J gave up 5 bases; unmatched junction bases: 11. The CDR3: CASSTRSRQGDQPQHF. The CDR3 DNA sequence: TGTGCCAGTAGTACCCGTTCGAGACAGGGAGATCAGCCCCAGCATTTT. Together with reference TRBV19 and TRBJ1-5, the CDR3 gives the full variable domain: DGGITQSPKYLFRKEGQNVTLSCEQNLNHDAMYWYRQDPGQGLRLIYYSQIVNDFQKGDIAEGYSVSREKKESFPLTVTSAQKNPTAFYLCASSTRSRQGDQPQHFGDGTRLSIL.

The chain is built from TRBV6-8 and TRBJ2-5; TRBD2 matches at 7 bases. In germline, CDR1 is MNHGY, CDR2 SAAAGT. V lost 6 bases, J lost 5 bases, and 21 bases stayed unmatched. The CDR3 sequence is 18 residues long. This chain's CDR3 is CASRGKACGSLPGETQYF. Here the CDR3 DNA reads TGTGCCAGCAGGGGGAAGGCCTGCGGGAGTTTACCGGGGGAGACCCAGTACTTC.

The rearrangement uses TRBV19 and TRBJ1-1; 9 nucleotides line up with TRBD1. The CDR3 contains 14 residues. With 6 bases clipped from V and 5 bases from J, the junction kept 7 bases outside the gene matches. Germline assignment: CDR1 LNHDA and CDR2 SQIVND (reference sequence). CDR3 sequence reads: CASSQTGGGTEAFF. The CDR3, as DNA: TGTGCCAGTAGCCAAACAGGGGGCGGGACTGAAGCTTTCTTT.

The J gene is TRBJ2-3, the V gene TRBV11-1, with D possibly TRBD1 on 5 matching bases. Germline V gene sequence: CDR1 SGHAT, CDR2 FQDESV (reference sequence). The CDR3 runs 16 residues. V dropped 0 bases and J dropped 1 base, with 11 bases sitting between them. The CDR3 loop is CASSLAGLGGTDTQYF. CDR3 sequence (DNA): TGTGCCAGCAGCTTAGCGGGGCTGGGCGGCACAGATACGCAGTATTTT.

The V gene is TRBV20-1, the J gene TRBJ2-2; D unresolved. The V and J ends lost 5 bases and 3 bases respectively, with 4 bases between them. Per the germline V gene, CDR1 is DFQATT and CDR2 is SNEGSKA (reference sequence). The CDR3 consists of 11 residues. The CDR3, as DNA: TGCAGTGCTCGTGACACCGGGGAGCTGTTTTTT. Protein sequence: CSARDTGELFF.

The J gene is TRBJ1-3, the V gene TRBV7-2; D is uncertain. In germline, CDR1 is SGHTA, CDR2 FQGNSA. This CDR3 spans 17 amino acids. Trimming left V 5 bases short and J 0 bases short, with 17 bases between. CDR3 residues: CASSALGGPLSGNTIYF. The DNA of the CDR3 is TGTGCCAGCAGCGCACTGGGAGGGCCTCTCTCTGGAAACACCATATATTTT.

This clone was seen a handful of times. The chain uses TRBV5-1 and TRBJ2-7; 11 bases fit TRBD1. The junction had 6 bases not matched to a gene; V was cut back by 4 bases and J by 3 bases. The CDR3 has 15 residues. CDR1 and CDR2 (germline): SGHRS, YFSETQ. The CDR3 sequence: CASSHRDRGDYEQYF. The CDR3 nucleotides read TGCGCCAGCAGCCACCGGGACAGGGGGGACTACGAGCAGTACTTC.

DNA of the CDR3: TGTGCCAGCAGCGTAGGGACGGAAAACAATCAGCCCCAGCATTTT. Protein product: CASSVGTENNQPQHF. The genes are TRBV9 and TRBJ1-5; the D is unclear. V lost 0 bases to trimming and J lost 3 bases, with 10 bases between them. The CDR3 sequence is 15 residues long. Germline CDR1 is SGDLS and CDR2 is YYNGEE.

The chain joins TRBV28 to TRBJ1-1, with a tentative D call TRBD1 (5 bases). The V end was cut by 4 bases, the J end by 2 bases, with 17 bases between. The CDR3 spans 16 residues. The germline V gene has CDR1 MDHEN and CDR2 SYDVKM. For the CDR3, the DNA is TGTGCCAGCAGTTCCCTCCTCAGCGACAGAAACACTGAAGCTTTCTTT. It yields the protein CASSSLLSDRNTEAFF.

This rearrangement joins TRBV10-3 to TRBJ1-2; 11 bases fit TRBD1. The germline gives CDR1 ENHRY, CDR2 SYGVKD. The CDR3 is 14 residues long. V lost 5 bases and J lost 5; bases outside the gene matches: 4. The CDR3 sequence: CAISPGQGVYGYTF. The CDR3 nucleotides are TGTGCCATCAGTCCGGGACAGGGGGTATATGGCTACACCTTC.

The chain is built from TRBV21-1 and TRBJ2-3; TRBD1 is taken as the D call from the table, unchecked against the DNA. TRBV21-1 is a pseudogene segment. The CDR3 loop spans 15 amino acids. For the CDR3, the DNA is TGTGCCAGCAGCAATGGCCCCGTTAGCACAGATACGCAGTATTTT. Encoded protein: CASSNGPVSTDTQYF.

This clone was detected a few times. The gene calls are TRBV5-6 and TRBJ2-1; D could derive from TRBD1 or TRBD2 (5 bases each). Germline values: CDR1 SGHDT, CDR2 YYEEEE. The CDR3 has 16 amino acids. Trimming stripped 4 bases from V and 4 bases from J, with 18 bases between. The CDR3 DNA is TGTGCCAGCAGCCCCGAAGGGGAGTGGTTTTACAATGAGCAGTTCTTC. Translating it yields CASSPEGEWFYNEQFF. Together with reference TRBV5-6 and TRBJ2-1, the CDR3 gives the full variable domain: DAGVTQSPTHLIKTRGQQVTLRCSPKSGHDTVSWYQQALGQGPQFIFQYYEEEERQRGNFPDRFSGHQFPNYSSELNVNALLLGDSALYLCASSPEGEWFYNEQFFGPGTRLTVL.

V gene TRBV5-4 combines with J gene TRBJ1-1, with TRBD1 matching 9 bases. Per germline, CDR1 SGHNT and CDR2 YYREEE (reference sequence). The length of the CDR3 is 15 residues. J gave up 1 base and V 7 bases, and 8 bases lay outside the gene matches. The DNA of the CDR3 is TGTGCCAGCGCATCCCGACAGGGGGGGAACACTGAAGCTTTCTTT. Translated: CASASRQGGNTEAFF.

DNA of the CDR3: TGCAGCGTCCGTCTCTCTGGAAACACCATATATTTT. This sequence encodes CSVRLSGNTIYF. The gene calls are TRBV29-1 and TRBJ1-3; D uncertain. Germline V gene lookup returns CDR1 SQVTM and CDR2 ANQGSEA. The germline V and J ends were trimmed by 6 bases and 0 bases, with 6 bases remaining between them. CDR3 length: 12 residues.